This TCR beta chain was captured by sequencing in a study of metastatic and nonmetastatic thyroid tumors. Study results and limitations: It was reported that TCR beta diversity was significantly higher in malignant thyroid tumors than benign nodules, in blood and tumor.

Among the patients, none had received any treatment before thyroid surgery. A remark on this clone: What it binds is not known.

MiXCR re-clonotyped the PCR reads for TCRdb. The sample has 30,000 to 40,000 clones, under 40% seen once. The trim removed 0 bases at V and 1 base at J, leaving 1 base unmatched. The CDR3 contains 15 residues. CDR1 is SGHAT and CDR2 is FQNNGV in the germline V gene. Specimen: tumor tissue. The sequence derives from a female donor with papillary thyroid cancer or a benign thyroid nodule (not recorded which). Some clones in this sample may be carry-over from other donors' samples. V is TRBV11-2 and J is TRBJ2-3; 7 bases are a match to TRBD2. The DNA of the CDR3 is TGTGCCAGCAGCTTAGACGCGGGAGGCACAGATACGCAGTATTTT. It is translated as CASSLDAGGTDTQYF.